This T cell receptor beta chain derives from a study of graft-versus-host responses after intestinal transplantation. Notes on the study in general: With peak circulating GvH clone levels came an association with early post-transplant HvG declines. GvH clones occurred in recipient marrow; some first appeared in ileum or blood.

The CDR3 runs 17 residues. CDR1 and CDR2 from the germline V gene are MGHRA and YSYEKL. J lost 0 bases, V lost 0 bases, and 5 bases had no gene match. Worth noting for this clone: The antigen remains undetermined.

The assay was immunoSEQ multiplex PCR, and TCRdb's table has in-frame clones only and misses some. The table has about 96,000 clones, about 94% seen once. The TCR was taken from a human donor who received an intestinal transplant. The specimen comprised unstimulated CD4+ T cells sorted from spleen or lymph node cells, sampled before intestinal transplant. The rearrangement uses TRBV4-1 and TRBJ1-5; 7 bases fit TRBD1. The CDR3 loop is CASSQDPGQDSNQPQHF. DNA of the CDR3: TGCGCCAGCAGCCAAGATCCCGGACAGGATAGCAATCAGCCCCAGCATTTT.